This T cell receptor (beta chain) was identified during a study of T cell changes during pregnancy in multiple sclerosis. Here immunoSEQ multiplex PCR was the method, and the copy in TCRdb shows in-frame clones only, minus some. This sample has under 65,000 clones, with more than 90% found just once. Trimming cost V 0 bases and J 4 bases, with 19 bases left between them. The CDR3 sequence is 16 residues long. CDR1 GTSNPN and CDR2 SVGIG come from the germline V gene (reference sequence). The J gene is TRBJ2-7, the V gene TRBV30; the D gene is possibly TRBD2 (6 bases). Sample: peripheral blood, taken after pregnancy. The TCR was taken from a female donor in good health, enrolled as a control in a pregnancy study. The CDR3 here is CAWSVRGRRVGYEQYF. The DNA of the CDR3 is TGTGCCTGGAGTGTACGGGGACGGAGGGTTGGGTACGAGCAGTACTTC.